The clone carrying this TCR beta chain was seen only once. Antigen specificity is unknown. PCR amplification relied on 60 Vbeta primers (plus 13 Jbeta primers). Profiled with immunoSEQ multiplex PCR; TCRdb holds only in-frame clones, not every one. The repertoire consists of some 150,000 clones, with approximately 75% occurring once and the leading ten covering 3.7%. This sample was included in a study of cytomegalovirus exposure and HLA in healthy donors. Study findings and constraints: An assumption of roughly uniform sequencing depth across donors underlay the presence/absence analyses. In vitro, three CMV-associated chains proved specific for CMV antigens.

Germline V lookup: CDR1 LNHDA, CDR2 SQIVND (reference sequence). V was clipped by 3 bases and J by 7 bases; unmatched bases: 3. CDR3 length: 15 amino acids. The chain joins TRBV19 to TRBJ2-1, with 13 bases matching TRBD2. This receptor was identified in a man aged 30 to 45 in good health and CMV-seropositive. Sequencing was performed on PBMCs. The CDR3 nucleotides read TGTGCCAGTAGTATTAGACTAGCGGGGGGAAATGAGCAGTTCTTC. Its protein product is CASSIRLAGGNEQFF.